These T cell receptor beta chains were read from a single sample in a study of shared clonotypes between healthy human individuals. Only in-frame clones appear in the TCRdb table, and some are missing; sequencing was by immunoSEQ multiplex PCR. Seen here are around 1.9 million clones, about 92% observed once, and the top ten hold approximately 1.7%. Sequences were obtained from naive CD8+ T cells from PBMCs. The origin of the receptors is a man aged 18 to 30 in good health. Some clones in this sample may be carry-over from other donors' samples. CDR3s include the opening cysteine and the closing phenylalanine or tryptophan. The D gene is left open where the match is weak. A clone size is listed for some rows: how often the clone was seen (once, few, many), or a class if it is expanded.

clone_size: NA; j_call: TRBJ1-1; v_call: TRBV10-2; d_call: NA; cdr3_nt: TGCGCCAGCAGTCGACAGTCTCCCTCCCGGGGGGGCACTGAAGCTTTCTTT; cdr3_aa: CASSRQSPSRGGTEAFF
clone_size: NA; j_call: TRBJ1-1; v_call: TRBV19; d_call: NA; cdr3_nt: TGTGCCAGTAGTATTGGGGGGAGTATGAACACTGAAGCTTTCTTT; cdr3_aa: CASSIGGSMNTEAFF
clone_size: NA; j_call: TRBJ2-1; v_call: TRBV15; d_call: TRBD2; cdr3_nt: TGTGCCACCAGCACCGGGAGGGCTAGCGGGAGTACGAAGTTCTTC; cdr3_aa: CATSTGRASGSTKFF
clone_size: NA; j_call: TRBJ2-3; v_call: TRBV30; d_call: NA; cdr3_nt: TGTGCCTGGACCGAGACAGGTGGCCCAGATACGCAGTATTTT; cdr3_aa: CAWTETGGPDTQYF
clone_size: once; j_call: TRBJ2-1; v_call: TRBV18; d_call: TRBD2; cdr3_nt: TGTGCCAGCTCACCCGAAGGACTAGCGGACTACAATGAGCAGTTCTTC; cdr3_aa: CASSPEGLADYNEQFF
clone_size: NA; j_call: TRBJ2-5; v_call: TRBV29-1; d_call: TRBD2; cdr3_nt: TGCAGCGTTGTGGAGGGACTAGCGGTTACATCCCAGTACTTC; cdr3_aa: CSVVEGLAVTSQYF
clone_size: NA; j_call: TRBJ2-2; v_call: TRBV28; d_call: TRBD1; cdr3_nt: TGTGCCAGCAGTACCCGACAGGGTCGAAACACCGGGGAGCTGTTTTTT; cdr3_aa: CASSTRQGRNTGELFF
clone_size: NA; j_call: TRBJ2-5; v_call: TRBV29-1; d_call: NA; cdr3_nt: TGCAGCGTTGATCGTGAGATGTACCAAGAGACCCAGTACTTC; cdr3_aa: CSVDREMYQETQYF
clone_size: NA; j_call: TRBJ2-7; v_call: TRBV28; d_call: NA; cdr3_nt: TGTGCCAGCAAGAAATCTTTTGAGCAGTACTTC; cdr3_aa: CASKKSFEQYF
clone_size: NA; j_call: TRBJ2-7; v_call: TRBV7-9; d_call: NA; cdr3_nt: TGTGCCAGCAGCTTAGCAGGGTGGGAGCAGTACTTC; cdr3_aa: CASSLAGWEQYF
clone_size: NA; j_call: TRBJ1-5; v_call: TRBV7-6; d_call: NA; cdr3_nt: TGTGCCAGCAGCTCCGACCCCCCGGGCCGGGAGGATCAGCCCCAGCATTTT; cdr3_aa: CASSSDPPGREDQPQHF
clone_size: NA; j_call: TRBJ1-2; v_call: TRBV29-1; d_call: NA; cdr3_nt: TGCAGCGTAGATACAGGGTCTGGCTACACCTTC; cdr3_aa: CSVDTGSGYTF
clone_size: NA; j_call: TRBJ2-3; v_call: TRBV5-1; d_call: NA; cdr3_nt: TGCGCCAGCAGCTTGTCCACGTCGGGGGAGAGCACAGATACGCAGTATTTT; cdr3_aa: CASSLSTSGESTDTQYF
clone_size: NA; j_call: TRBJ2-1; v_call: TRBV9; d_call: NA; cdr3_nt: TGTGCCAGCAGCCCCGGACAGCGGGAAACGCGCAATGAGCAGTTCTTC; cdr3_aa: CASSPGQRETRNEQFF
clone_size: NA; j_call: TRBJ2-1; v_call: TRBV27; d_call: TRBD1; cdr3_nt: TGTGCCAGCAGTCCTGGAGGTTTCGGGACAGCTATGAACAATGAGCAGTTCTTC; cdr3_aa: CASSPGGFGTAMNNEQFF
clone_size: NA; j_call: TRBJ2-7; v_call: TRBV7-9; d_call: NA; cdr3_nt: TGTGCCAGCAGCCCCGGATGGAGCGAGCAGTACTTC; cdr3_aa: CASSPGWSEQYF
clone_size: NA; j_call: TRBJ2-2; v_call: TRBV6-1; d_call: NA; cdr3_nt: TGTGCCAGCAGTGAATACGGGGTTAGATTAACCGGGGAGCTGTTTTTT; cdr3_aa: CASSEYGVRLTGELFF
clone_size: NA; j_call: TRBJ2-4; v_call: TRBV27; d_call: TRBD1; cdr3_nt: TGTGCCAGCAGTTTCTACAGGGGAGACATTCAGTACTTC; cdr3_aa: CASSFYRGDIQYF
clone_size: NA; j_call: TRBJ1-3; v_call: TRBV2; d_call: TRBD1; cdr3_nt: TGTGCCAGCAGGGAAAAGACAGGGGAATCGAGTAACACCATATATTTT; cdr3_aa: CASREKTGESSNTIYF
clone_size: NA; j_call: TRBJ1-1; v_call: TRBV9; d_call: NA; cdr3_nt: TGTGCCAGCAGCGTAGCCCCCTTGGGGGGGCGAGACACTGAAGCTTTCTTT; cdr3_aa: CASSVAPLGGRDTEAFF
clone_size: NA; j_call: TRBJ1-6; v_call: TRBV4-1; d_call: TRBD1; cdr3_nt: TGCGCCAGCAGCCCCCGGGACAGTGGCAATTCACCCCTCCACTTT; cdr3_aa: CASSPRDSGNSPLHF
clone_size: NA; j_call: TRBJ2-2; v_call: TRBV6-5; d_call: NA; cdr3_nt: TGTGCCAGCAGTTACTCATCAGGGTTGGACACCGGGGAGCTGTTTTTT; cdr3_aa: CASSYSSGLDTGELFF
clone_size: NA; j_call: TRBJ2-1; v_call: TRBV7-9; d_call: TRBD2; cdr3_nt: TGTGCCAGCAGCCCCGTTTGGGGCGGGAGGGGTGAGCAGTTCTTC; cdr3_aa: CASSPVWGGRGEQFF
clone_size: NA; j_call: TRBJ2-1; v_call: TRBV4-1; d_call: NA; cdr3_nt: TGCGCCAGCAGCCAAGATCGGGTGGGCTACAATGAGCAGTTCTTC; cdr3_aa: CASSQDRVGYNEQFF
clone_size: NA; j_call: TRBJ2-3; v_call: TRBV27; d_call: NA; cdr3_nt: TGTGCCAGCAGTTTTCTCCAGGGAGCAGATACGCAGTATTTT; cdr3_aa: CASSFLQGADTQYF
clone_size: once; j_call: TRBJ2-1; v_call: TRBV5-4; d_call: NA; cdr3_nt: TGTGCCAGCAGCTTGAATCGGAACTACAATGAGCAGTTCTTC; cdr3_aa: CASSLNRNYNEQFF
clone_size: NA; j_call: TRBJ1-3; v_call: TRBV27; d_call: NA; cdr3_nt: TGTGCCAGCAGCCTAAAAGCGGGAAGAGATTTTTTCTCTGGAAACACCATATATTTT; cdr3_aa: CASSLKAGRDFFSGNTIYF
clone_size: NA; j_call: TRBJ2-2; v_call: TRBV6-4; d_call: NA; cdr3_nt: TGTGCCAGCAGTGACGAGTATCCCGGGGAGCTGTTTTTT; cdr3_aa: CASSDEYPGELFF
clone_size: NA; j_call: TRBJ2-7; v_call: TRBV27; d_call: TRBD1; cdr3_nt: TGTGCCAGCAGCAAAGGACAGGGAATTTTTTACGAGCAGTACTTC; cdr3_aa: CASSKGQGIFYEQYF
clone_size: NA; j_call: TRBJ2-3; v_call: TRBV7-9; d_call: NA; cdr3_nt: TGTGCCAGCAGCTATTTGGGGGCCGATACGCAGTATTTT; cdr3_aa: CASSYLGADTQYF
clone_size: NA; j_call: TRBJ2-7; v_call: TRBV9; d_call: TRBD2; cdr3_nt: TGTGCCAGCAGCGTAGGTAGTAGCGGGAGATACGAGCAGTACTTC; cdr3_aa: CASSVGSSGRYEQYF
clone_size: NA; j_call: TRBJ2-2; v_call: TRBV29-1; d_call: NA; cdr3_nt: TGCAGCGTTCGACTCCCGAGAGTTGCCGGGGAGCTGTTTTTT; cdr3_aa: CSVRLPRVAGELFF
clone_size: once; j_call: TRBJ2-3; v_call: TRBV7-9; d_call: NA; cdr3_nt: TGTGCCAGCAGCTTAGGGGGATTTATGGCAGATACGCAGTATTTT; cdr3_aa: CASSLGGFMADTQYF
clone_size: NA; j_call: TRBJ2-2; v_call: TRBV5-6; d_call: NA; cdr3_nt: TGTGCCAGCAGCTTGTGGCACTCCGGGGAGCTGTTTTTT; cdr3_aa: CASSLWHSGELFF
clone_size: NA; j_call: TRBJ1-3; v_call: TRBV18; d_call: NA; cdr3_nt: TGTGCCACCAAAAGCGGGGGCTCTGGAAACACCATATATTTT; cdr3_aa: CATKSGGSGNTIYF
clone_size: NA; j_call: TRBJ2-1; v_call: TRBV5-1; d_call: NA; cdr3_nt: TGCGCCAGCAGCTTGGCCTACCTCAGGGCCTACAATGAGCAGTTCTTC; cdr3_aa: CASSLAYLRAYNEQFF
clone_size: NA; j_call: TRBJ2-1; v_call: TRBV4-1; d_call: TRBD2; cdr3_nt: TGCGCCAGCAGCCAAGATACTAGCGGGCCCTACAATGAGCAGTTCTTC; cdr3_aa: CASSQDTSGPYNEQFF
clone_size: NA; j_call: TRBJ2-5; v_call: TRBV14; d_call: NA; cdr3_nt: TGTGCCAGCAGCCAAGCGGTAGCGCGCAACCACGAGACCCAGTACTTC; cdr3_aa: CASSQAVARNHETQYF
clone_size: NA; j_call: TRBJ2-1; v_call: TRBV28; d_call: NA; cdr3_nt: TGTGCCAGCAGTTCCCCCAGGACTACCTTTTACAATGAGCAGTTCTTC; cdr3_aa: CASSSPRTTFYNEQFF
clone_size: few; j_call: TRBJ1-1; v_call: TRBV27; d_call: NA; cdr3_nt: TGTGCCAGCAGTTTAAGGTCGGGGTGGAACACTGAAGCTTTCTTT; cdr3_aa: CASSLRSGWNTEAFF
clone_size: once; j_call: TRBJ2-3; v_call: TRBV29-1; d_call: NA; cdr3_nt: TGCAGCGTTGAAGATCTAGGAGATACGCAGTATTTT; cdr3_aa: CSVEDLGDTQYF
clone_size: NA; j_call: TRBJ2-7; v_call: TRBV19; d_call: TRBD1; cdr3_nt: TGTGCCAGTAGTTCCCGGACAGGGGTAATCTACGAGCAGTACTTC; cdr3_aa: CASSSRTGVIYEQYF
clone_size: NA; j_call: TRBJ2-2; v_call: TRBV7-8; d_call: TRBD1; cdr3_nt: TGTGCCAGCAGCCAAAGTTCACAGGGGGCGGCCGGGGAGCTGTTTTTT; cdr3_aa: CASSQSSQGAAGELFF
clone_size: NA; j_call: TRBJ2-7; v_call: TRBV4-1; d_call: NA; cdr3_nt: TGCGCCAGCAGCCCGAAGTCGTCCGGTTACGAGCAGTACTTC; cdr3_aa: CASSPKSSGYEQYF
clone_size: NA; j_call: TRBJ2-7; v_call: TRBV27; d_call: TRBD1; cdr3_nt: TGTGCCAGCAGGCTGACAGGGGGCGCTTACTCCTACGAGCAGTACTTC; cdr3_aa: CASRLTGGAYSYEQYF
clone_size: once; j_call: TRBJ2-2; v_call: TRBV6-1; d_call: TRBD1; cdr3_nt: TGTGCCAGCAGTGAGACAGGGGCAGGCGGGGAGCTGTTTTTT; cdr3_aa: CASSETGAGGELFF
clone_size: NA; j_call: TRBJ2-7; v_call: TRBV15; d_call: TRBD2; cdr3_nt: TGTGCCACCAGCAGCCTAGCGGGAGGGTCCTACGAGCAGTACTTC; cdr3_aa: CATSSLAGGSYEQYF
clone_size: NA; j_call: TRBJ2-1; v_call: TRBV27; d_call: NA; cdr3_nt: TGTGCCAGCAGTTTATCTAGCCTCCTAGGTGAGCAGTTCTTC; cdr3_aa: CASSLSSLLGEQFF
clone_size: NA; j_call: TRBJ2-3; v_call: TRBV27; d_call: TRBD1; cdr3_nt: TGTGCCAGCAGTTTAAGCGCCGGGACAGCAAGCACAGATACGCAGTATTTT; cdr3_aa: CASSLSAGTASTDTQYF
clone_size: NA; j_call: TRBJ2-1; v_call: TRBV7-3; d_call: TRBD1; cdr3_nt: TGTGCCAGCAGCTCCCAGTTCGGGGACAGTGAGCAGTTCTTC; cdr3_aa: CASSSQFGDSEQFF
clone_size: NA; j_call: TRBJ2-3; v_call: TRBV28; d_call: TRBD2; cdr3_nt: TGTGCCAGCAGGTTGGGGGGGGATCCCCTCATCACAGATACGCAGTATTTT; cdr3_aa: CASRLGGDPLITDTQYF
clone_size: NA; j_call: TRBJ2-1; v_call: TRBV15; d_call: TRBD2; cdr3_nt: TGTGCCACCAGCCAGCGCGGGAGGTCCCCCTACAATGAGCAGTTCTTC; cdr3_aa: CATSQRGRSPYNEQFF
clone_size: NA; j_call: TRBJ2-6; v_call: TRBV27; d_call: NA; cdr3_nt: TGTGCCAGCAGTTTATACCGGGGGGCCAACGTCCTGACTTTC; cdr3_aa: CASSLYRGANVLTF
clone_size: NA; j_call: TRBJ1-5; v_call: TRBV28; d_call: NA; cdr3_nt: TGTGCCAGCAGTCCCTCGTGGGGTAATCAGCCCCAGCATTTT; cdr3_aa: CASSPSWGNQPQHF
clone_size: NA; j_call: TRBJ1-5; v_call: TRBV29-1; d_call: TRBD1; cdr3_nt: TGCAGCGTTGAAGGAAGGGGACAGGTTAAACAGCCCCAGCATTTT; cdr3_aa: CSVEGRGQVKQPQHF
clone_size: NA; j_call: TRBJ2-7; v_call: TRBV27; d_call: TRBD1; cdr3_nt: TGTGCCAGCAGCCTGACAGGGGTCGAGCAGTACTTC; cdr3_aa: CASSLTGVEQYF